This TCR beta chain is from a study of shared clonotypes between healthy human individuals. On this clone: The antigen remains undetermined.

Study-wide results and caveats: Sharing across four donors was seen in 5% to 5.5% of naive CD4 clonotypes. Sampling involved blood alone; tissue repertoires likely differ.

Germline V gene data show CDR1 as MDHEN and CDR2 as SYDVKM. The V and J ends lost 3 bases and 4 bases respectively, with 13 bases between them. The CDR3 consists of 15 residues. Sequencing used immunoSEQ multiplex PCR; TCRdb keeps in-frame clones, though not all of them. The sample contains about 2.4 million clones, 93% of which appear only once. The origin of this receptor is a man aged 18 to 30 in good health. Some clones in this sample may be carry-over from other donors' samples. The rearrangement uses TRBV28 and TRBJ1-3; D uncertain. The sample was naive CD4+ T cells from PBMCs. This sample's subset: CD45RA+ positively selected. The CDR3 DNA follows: TGTGCCAGCAGTTTTCCCCCGTGGAGAGGAAACACCATATATTTT. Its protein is CASSFPPWRGNTIYF. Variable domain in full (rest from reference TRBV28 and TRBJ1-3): DVKVTQSSRYLVKRTGEKVFLECVQDMDHENMFWYRQDPGLGLRLIYFSYDVKMKEKGDIPEGYSVSREKKERFSLILESASTNQTSMYLCASSFPPWRGNTIYFGEGSWLTVV.